The entry below describes one T cell receptor beta chain. Antigen specificity is unknown. CDR1 LGHNT and CDR2 FRNRAP come from the germline V gene. This CDR3 spans 12 amino acids. Trimming removed 8 bases at V and 7 bases at J, with 14 bases between. TCRdb reprocessed the 5' RACE reads via MiXCR and lists one record per CDR3 protein. The sample comprises over 300,000 distinct CDR3 sequences, roughly 19% of which are singletons, and around 20% rests with the top ten. The source of the sample is a study of T-cell memory formation after mild COVID-19. Findings and limits, study-wide: Pre-infection memory already had some responding clones, implying cross-reactive memory joined.

This clonotype originated in a man aged 18 to 30 who had mild COVID-19 (a few samples of this study predate the infection). Cell type and time point are not known. The chain has TRBV12-5 and TRBJ2-5; a possible D gene is TRBD1 (5 bases). The specimen sequenced was PBMCs or a T cell subset sorted from them (not recorded which). As DNA, the CDR3 is TGTGCTAGTTCCAGGGATGGGGCGACCCAGTACTTC. It yields the protein CASSRDGATQYF.